Listed below are T cell receptor beta chains from one sample, sequenced in a study of shared clonotypes between healthy human individuals. This table comes from immunoSEQ multiplex PCR, and its TCRdb copy is limited to in-frame clones, with some not included. The repertoire holds 2 million to 3 million clones, with more than 85% as singletons. Sequenced material: naive CD4+ T cells from PBMCs. The receptors were sampled from a man between 18 and 29 years old in good health. Some clones in this sample may be carry-over from other donors' samples. Each CDR3 is given with its conserved first and last residue. D genes are given only for firm matches. Rows give clone size only sometimes, using once, few, many, or a class for an expanded clone.

v_call,d_call,clone_size,j_call,cdr3_aa,cdr3_nt
TRBV5-3,-,-,TRBJ2-7,CARSLEWCGSGLSPYEQYF,TGTGCCAGAAGCTTGGAATGGTGCGGTTCGGGACTCTCCCCTTACGAGCAGTACTTC
TRBV14,-,-,TRBJ2-1,CASSLTTYNEQFF,TGTGCCAGCAGCCTGACGACCTACAATGAGCAGTTCTTC
TRBV18,-,-,TRBJ2-7,CASSLPRDTGYEQYF,TGTGCCAGCTCACTTCCCCGGGACACGGGCTACGAGCAGTACTTC
TRBV25-1,-,-,TRBJ1-2,CASSDERSAAYGYTF,TGTGCCAGCAGTGACGAACGCTCAGCTGCCTATGGCTACACCTTC
TRBV5-1,-,-,TRBJ2-7,CASSFRRDYEQYF,TGCGCCAGCAGCTTCCGACGGGACTACGAGCAGTACTTC
TRBV28,-,-,TRBJ2-1,CASSPFYNEQFF,TGTGCCAGCAGTCCCTTCTACAATGAGCAGTTCTTC
TRBV6-5,TRBD1,-,TRBJ2-7,CASRHGQGDTYEQYF,TGTGCCAGCAGGCATGGACAGGGGGACACCTACGAGCAGTACTTC
TRBV19,TRBD1,-,TRBJ1-1,CASSIGWTGGSEAFF,TGTGCCAGTAGTATAGGTTGGACAGGGGGCAGTGAAGCTTTCTTT
TRBV6-1,-,-,TRBJ2-7,CASSGDYEQYF,TGTGCCAGCAGTGGTGACTACGAGCAGTACTTC
TRBV28,TRBD2,-,TRBJ2-3,CASSSRTSGRADTQYF,TGTGCCAGCAGCTCCCGGACTAGCGGGAGGGCAGATACGCAGTATTTT
TRBV28,-,-,TRBJ2-4,CASRTGSLAKNIQYF,TGTGCCAGCAGAACAGGGTCCCTAGCCAAAAACATTCAGTACTTC
TRBV11-2,TRBD1,once,TRBJ1-3,CASSSGGFNAGNTIYF,TGTGCCAGCAGCTCAGGGGGCTTTAACGCTGGAAACACCATATATTTT
TRBV29-1,TRBD2,-,TRBJ2-5,CSLRSSGSETQYF,TGCAGCCTGAGGTCGAGCGGGAGTGAGACCCAGTACTTC
TRBV28,TRBD1,-,TRBJ1-1,CASIVLGDRQTEAFF,TGTGCCAGCATTGTCCTTGGGGACAGACAGACTGAAGCTTTCTTT
TRBV7-8,-,-,TRBJ2-2,CASSLASWYGELFF,TGTGCCAGCAGCTTAGCCTCCTGGTACGGGGAGCTGTTTTTT
TRBV10-3,TRBD1,-,TRBJ1-3,CAISPGQRDSGNTIYF,TGTGCCATCAGTCCGGGACAGCGGGACTCTGGAAACACCATATATTTT
TRBV5-1,-,-,TRBJ1-6,CASSLGTNSPLHF,TGCGCCAGCTCCCTCGGGACAAATTCACCCCTCCACTTT
TRBV18,-,-,TRBJ1-4,CASSPSQHNEKLFF,TGTGCCAGCTCACCGTCTCAGCATAATGAAAAACTGTTTTTT
TRBV2,-,once,TRBJ2-5,CASNGIPLTQETQYF,TGTGCCAGCAACGGAATCCCACTTACACAAGAGACCCAGTACTTC
TRBV19,-,-,TRBJ1-1,CASSPRDPPGNTEAFF,TGTGCCAGTAGTCCAAGAGACCCCCCGGGGAACACTGAAGCTTTCTTT
TRBV30,TRBD2,-,TRBJ2-1,CAWSGTSGRYNEQFF,TGTGCCTGGAGTGGGACTAGCGGACGATACAATGAGCAGTTCTTC
TRBV11-2,-,-,TRBJ2-1,CASSPVLDNEQFF,TGTGCCAGCAGCCCAGTACTAGACAATGAGCAGTTCTTC
TRBV7-9,TRBD1,-,TRBJ1-1,CASSTDRGLRDTEAFF,TGTGCCAGCAGCACAGACAGGGGGCTTAGGGACACTGAAGCTTTCTTT
TRBV7-6,-,-,TRBJ1-1,CASSLPRGYGTEAFF,TGTGCCAGCAGCTTACCAAGGGGATACGGCACTGAAGCTTTCTTT
TRBV5-6,-,-,TRBJ1-2,CASSQQGVAGYTF,TGTGCCAGCAGCCAACAGGGTGTAGCGGGCTACACCTTC
TRBV29-1,-,-,TRBJ2-7,CSVERGSHEQYF,TGCAGCGTTGAGAGGGGGAGCCACGAGCAGTACTTC
TRBV7-2,-,-,TRBJ1-2,CASSFTKITGVFNYGYTF,TGTGCCAGCAGCTTCACTAAAATTACAGGCGTATTTAACTATGGCTACACCTTC
TRBV18,-,once,TRBJ2-5,CASSATDGETQYF,TGTGCCAGCTCAGCGACAGACGGAGAGACCCAGTACTTC
TRBV9,TRBD2,-,TRBJ2-1,CARGLAVYNEQFF,TGTGCCAGAGGACTAGCGGTTTACAATGAGCAGTTCTTC
TRBV30,-,-,TRBJ2-6,CAWSAGANVLTF,TGTGCCTGGAGTGCTGGGGCCAACGTCCTGACTTTC
TRBV11-2,TRBD1,-,TRBJ2-2,CASRKPGQGFTGELFF,TGTGCCAGCAGGAAACCGGGACAGGGGTTCACCGGGGAGCTGTTTTTT
TRBV6-6,-,once,TRBJ1-1,CASSSDRDKNTEAFF,TGTGCCAGCAGTTCAGATCGGGACAAGAACACTGAAGCTTTCTTT
TRBV29-1,TRBD2,-,TRBJ2-7,CSVERSLASGRGEQYF,TGCAGCGTTGAAAGATCCTTGGCTAGCGGGAGAGGCGAGCAGTACTTC
TRBV19,-,-,TRBJ1-2,CASRPYGGNLYSYTF,TGTGCCAGTAGGCCGTACGGGGGCAACCTCTACAGCTACACCTTC
TRBV7-2,TRBD1,once,TRBJ1-1,CASSAGQSTEAFF,TGTGCCAGCAGCGCGGGACAGAGCACTGAAGCTTTCTTT
TRBV28,-,-,TRBJ1-3,CASSSVRVAGNTIYF,TGTGCCAGCAGTTCGGTCAGAGTCGCTGGAAACACCATATATTTT
TRBV7-9,TRBD1,-,TRBJ1-5,CASSSQQGRQPQHF,TGTGCCAGCAGCTCCCAACAGGGGCGGCAGCCCCAGCATTTT
TRBV27,-,-,TRBJ2-6,CASSLLRVGANVLTF,TGTGCCAGCAGTTTGCTCAGGGTGGGGGCCAACGTCCTGACTTTC
TRBV11-2,TRBD2,-,TRBJ2-1,CASSLGQRDVYNEQFF,TGTGCCAGCAGCTTAGGTCAGCGGGACGTCTACAATGAGCAGTTCTTC
TRBV5-1,-,-,TRBJ2-7,CASSLIRNSYEQYF,TGCGCCAGCAGCTTAATCAGGAACTCCTACGAGCAGTACTTC
TRBV5-1,-,-,TRBJ2-1,CASSFIPGDEQFF,TGCGCCAGCAGCTTCATTCCAGGGGATGAGCAGTTCTTC
TRBV19,-,-,TRBJ1-5,CASSIESGVTQPQHF,TGTGCCAGTAGTATAGAATCGGGGGTTACGCAGCCCCAGCATTTT
TRBV5-1,TRBD2,-,TRBJ2-1,CASSSDPGLAGGEQFF,TGCGCCAGCAGCTCAGACCCGGGACTAGCGGGAGGTGAGCAGTTCTTC